In its sample, the clone carrying this T cell receptor (beta chain) was seen many times. The data belong to a study of CD8+CD57+ T cells in acquired aplastic anemia. Study context: Sorted cells (CD4+ and CD8+) yielded DNA amounts that averaged 3.2 ug.

Whoever was chosen for sequencing had shown CD8+CD57+ cell expansion by flow cytometry. CDR3 and TCR beta VDJ profiling relied on a genomic DNA template. TCRdb analysed the reads with MiXCR anew, one entry per CDR3 protein. The table has under 500,000 distinct CDR3 sequences, around 30% seen once; the top ten hold 0.82%. The CDR3 length is 14 residues. CDR1 is SEHNR and CDR2 is FQNEAQ in the germline V gene (reference sequence). V was trimmed by 1 base and J by 3 bases, leaving 7 bases between them. This chain links TRBV7-9 with TRBJ1-5; D is possibly TRBD1 (5 bases). Sequenced material: sorted CD4+, CD8+, or CD8+CD57+ T cells (not recorded which) from PBMCs. The sequence derives from a human donor with aplastic anemia. CDR3 nucleotide sequence: TGTGCCAGCAGCTTAGGACAGCCCAATCAGCCCCAGCATTTT. Its protein is CASSLGQPNQPQHF.